This T cell receptor (beta chain) was captured by sequencing in a study of cytomegalovirus exposure and HLA in healthy donors (TCRdb year 2017). Background on the whole study: In an earlier analysis of 450 to 750 of the donors, 250 to 350 Gb of sequence data and just under 120 million unique TCR beta sequences from roughly 190 million T cells were reported. About 300 gigabases of sequencing data and 78 million or so unique TCR sequences were included in an early release covering about 620 HLA-typed donors. Of the roughly 430 genotyped donors, around 81% fell in the genetic ancestry cluster associated with self-reported Caucasian donors. The study was designed to test whether signatures of past pathogen exposure could be identified by cataloging public T cell receptors. The study profiled the T cell repertoires of about 720 subjects by immunosequencing and related them to cytomegalovirus serostatus. Besides the first cohort of roughly 660 subjects, a separate validation cohort made up of 120 different subjects was used. The study combined high-throughput TCR immunosequencing, statistical association of individual TCRs with disease status, and machine learning to predict cytomegalovirus infection status. A later analysis re-analyzed previously published TCR beta repertoires from 666 donors and added high-resolution HLA genotyping to study TCR occurrence patterns. Rather than drawing on any new phenotypic data, the later analysis identified candidate immune exposures from TCR beta sequences and the way those sequences occurred across donors. To decide whether each TCR beta V gene segment behaved as functional or pseudogenic, an earlier analysis of 587 of the donors relied on high-throughput TCR beta sequencing. Donor age, sex, ethnicity and CMV serostatus were compiled together with the repertoire data. A later genetic analysis took genome-wide SNP genotypes for 398 of the 666 donors and used that subset as a discovery cohort. All discovery cohort repertoires had been generated on a single sequencing platform. Class I and class II HLA loci were covered by the typing at four-digit resolution. The number of typed donors differed by locus: roughly 629-640 for A, B, C, DRB1 and DQB1; 500 to 550 for DQA1; some 590 for DPA1; and 400 to 480 for DPB1. A handful of DR-DQ haplotypes were treated as single units for association and clustering because of strong linkage in the cohort. Among around 400 genotyped donors of the cohort, an average of around 240,000 unique TCR beta nucleotide sequences were sequenced per donor, roughly 20% of them non-productive.

CDR1 and CDR2 were assigned from the germline V gene (reference sequence) as LNHDA and SQIVND. Its CDR3 holds 16 amino acids, cysteine through phenylalanine. Kept here is only the CDR3 DNA, which spans 48 bases and is read in frame from base 1. V is reduced by 7 bases and J by 2 bases, leaving a spacing of 17 bases between them. The paper's findings and limits, for the study overall: A total of 150 to 200 TCR beta chains were listed by the study as associated with cytomegalovirus. A later analysis associated 15,000 to 20,000 TCR beta sequences with specific HLA alleles at a false discovery rate of 0.05. A further reported finding was that TCR beta sequences accurately predicted the HLA-A and HLA-B alleles for most subjects in the first cohort. According to a later analysis, most CMV-associated TCR beta chains appeared to be HLA-restricted, and the HLA associations seemed to be driven largely by CMV exposure. Compared with the roughly 670-donor mean, donors in an Asian-associated ancestry cluster had fewer N-insertions in productive TCRs, according to a later genetic analysis. According to a later analysis, parvovirus B19, influenza, CMV and Epstein-Barr virus appeared linked to several top co-occurrence clusters. In a later analysis, HLA-associated TCR beta chains showed more clonal expansion and lower generation probabilities than non-associated chains that were equally common. The classifier was reported to diagnose cytomegalovirus status with high specificity and sensitivity in both the original and validation cohorts. Linkage disequilibrium might explain the correlated functional status among segregating V segments, but an unknown experimental factor could not be ruled out. In vitro tests confirmed that three of the cytomegalovirus-associated TCR beta chains recognize cytomegalovirus antigens. In a later analysis, the rate of TCR association differed among HLA loci, with DRB1 alleles having the most associated TCRs and HLA-C alleles having the fewest. According to the authors, the approach could potentially be generalized to other disease states and immunological phenotypes. Most TCR sequences were seen in very few donors, while some public TCRs were found in many individuals. In this cohort, only TCR beta chains were sequenced, and detectable features were limited by the absence of alpha or paired-chain data. A group of highly shared sequence variants was considered likely to be a technical artifact of the sequencing pipeline. Immune exposure information for the cohort was limited to CMV serostatus. The presence/absence analyses assumed that sequencing depth was roughly uniform across donors, and that assumption may not be true. Assigning TCR associations to individual alleles was difficult when HLA alleles, especially DR and DQ, strongly co-occurred. A later genetic analysis associated a missense DCLRE1C variant with V-gene and J-gene trimming of TCR beta chains, and an independent cohort replicated the association. In an earlier analysis of around 600 of the donors, most TCR beta V segments were observed in productive rearrangements about 90% or about 30% of the time, broadly matching IMGT annotations. Because counts were too low, seventeen rarely observed V segments, including chromosome 9 orphons, were excluded from the earlier analysis of 500 to 700 of the donors. Because the 87-base-pair reads could not distinguish some IMGT-functional V segments, including TRBV6-2 and TRBV6-3, those segments were excluded. Because HLA typing was unavailable for some donors at each locus, only the typed subset was used in association tests.

Receptor libraries were prepared by the immunoSEQ multiplex PCR assay. For the multiplex PCR, a mixture combining 60 forward primers for TCR Vbeta segments and 13 reverse primers for TCR Jbeta segments was used. The CDR3 region of rearranged TCR beta genes was amplified from genomic DNA with a multiplex PCR assay. On the Illumina HiSeq System, the amplified TCR beta libraries were sequenced as 87-base-pair reads. On the authors' methods: A later analysis tallied tens of millions of unique TCR beta chains across the 610 or so repertoires, and some 10 million of those chains were shared by two or more donors. A nearest-neighbor algorithm error-corrected the raw reads and collapsed the reads into unique sequences, merging closely related sequences to remove PCR and sequencing errors. V, D and J gene segments were assigned by aligning CDR3 sequences to IMGT reference sequences. For a sequence to be retained, a match of at least six nucleotides to both a V gene segment and a J gene segment was required. Rearrangements were classified as productive when the CDR3 lacked stop codons and remained in frame with V and J, and all other rearrangements were classified as non-productive. Following IMGT convention, CDR3 was defined as the stretch from the second conserved V-encoded cysteine up to the conserved J-encoded phenylalanine. In an earlier analysis of around 540 of the donors, sequences lacking an unambiguous match to a single V gene segment were excluded. In an earlier analysis of 450 to 750 of the donors, a V segment was called functional when productive rearrangements were above 56.7%, and segregating when the standard deviation between donors exceeded 5%. To diagnose cytomegalovirus status from the catalog of TCR beta chain sequences, a statistical classification framework was built. In a later analysis, TCR nucleotide sequences were compared against IMGT/GENE-DB human TR gene sequences so that V and J genes could be assigned. The TCRdist pipeline was used in a later analysis to assign CDR3 sequences and most-parsimonious VDJ recombination scenarios. A later analysis defined each TCR beta chain by its CDR3 amino acid sequence plus V-gene family, and excluded reads lacking a unique V-gene family. In a later analysis, 450 to 600 highly shared, low-generation-probability nucleotide sequences were removed to address suspected cross-contamination and a sequencing artifact. For each public chain, a later analysis derived a clonal expansion index from normalized ranks of inferred template counts within each repertoire. In a later analysis, generation probabilities were computed with a VDJ recombination model fitted to out-of-frame rearrangements, and the resulting probabilities were checked against IGoR. A later analysis scored TCR-TCR, TCR-HLA and TCR-CMV co-occurrence with hypergeometric tests, applying a repertoire-size bias correction to TCR pairs. False discovery rates were estimated in a later analysis by permuting HLA or CMV assignments 20 times. In a later analysis, co-occurring TCRs were grouped using DBSCAN, and TCRdist sequence similarity was added for clustering within HLA-allele-positive subsets. Repertoires with fewer than 30,000 or more than 120,000 public chains were left out of co-occurrence clustering, as were about 5 repertoires with anomalous nucleotide sharing. In its TCRdb copy, this immuneACCESS table keeps in-frame sequences only and misses some clones. Where compared with another copy, unresolved V genes explain less than half of these, and the others have no known cause. V and J calls and clone size are as listed in that table; D and trimming were resolved from the DNA. Across this sample there are around 110,000 clones, with 66% seen only once. The top ten clonotypes cover over 1.5% of the sample.

This clone was recorded once. The clone's antigen remains unknown. Per-base qualities were not stored, and no clone one base away is much larger. In total, more than 500 healthy bone marrow donors made up the cohort. At the time of sampling, all cohort members were nominally healthy, though unrecorded immune exposures were likely present. The donor was CMV seronegative and belonged to the group of over 350 seronegative cohort members. A peripheral blood sample was provided by each donor, and peripheral blood mononuclear cells were used for TCR beta sequencing. Genomic DNA extraction from the blood cell samples was performed with the Qiagen DNeasy Blood Extraction Kit.

The source of this sequence is a man between 18 and 35 years old in good health and CMV-seronegative. The sample comprised PBMCs. The chain uses TRBV19 and TRBJ2-2, with TRBD2 tentatively as D gene (6 bases match). The CDR3 region reads CASKEWAGRNTGELFF. The sequenced DNA: TGTGCCAGTAAGGAATGGGCGGGGAGAAACACCGGGGAGCTGTTTTTT.